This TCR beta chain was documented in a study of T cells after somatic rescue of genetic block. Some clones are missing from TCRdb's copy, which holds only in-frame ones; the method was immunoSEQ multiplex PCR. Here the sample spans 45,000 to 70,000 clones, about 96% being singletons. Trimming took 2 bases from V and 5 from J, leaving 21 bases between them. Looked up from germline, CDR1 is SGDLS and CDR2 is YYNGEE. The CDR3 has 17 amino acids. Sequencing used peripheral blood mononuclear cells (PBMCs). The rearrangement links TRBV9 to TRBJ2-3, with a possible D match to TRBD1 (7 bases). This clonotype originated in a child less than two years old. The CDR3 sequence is CASSVAPLGGGEDTQYF. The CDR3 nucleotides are TGTGCCAGCAGCGTGGCTCCATTAGGGGGCGGGGAAGATACGCAGTATTTT.